The present T cell receptor (beta chain) was sequenced within a study of CD8 T cells in ankylosing spondylitis. Germline CDR1 is DFQATT and CDR2 is SNEGSKA (reference sequence). The junction had 11 bases not matched to a gene; V was cut back by 4 bases and J by 8 bases. The CDR3 spans 14 residues. Findings and limits, study-wide: Characteristic of ankylosing spondylitis blood, it appeared, was a TCR beta motif comprising about eight highly homologous variants.

With respect to this clonotype: As yet, its antigen is unknown.

TCRdb re-called the 5' RACE reads through MiXCR, storing one row per CDR3 protein. The table has hundreds of thousands of distinct CDR3 sequences, about 25% seen once. The V call is TRBV20-1, the J call TRBJ2-1; 7 bases agree with TRBD2. The TCR was taken from a male donor with ankylosing spondylitis. Sequenced: blood, either unsorted or a sorted T cell fraction (not recorded which). CDR3 amino acids: CSATLRGGPHEQFF. DNA of the CDR3: TGCAGTGCTACCCTACGGGGAGGGCCTCATGAGCAGTTCTTC.